Included here is one TCR beta chain sequence, with context. This sample stems from a study of blood T cell repertoires in COVID-19. Across the study: Donors in the United States, Italy and Spain gave samples during acute or convalescent COVID-19. From T cells, B-cell-depleted T cells, or PBMCs came the material, which was cDNA or gDNA.

Trimming took 7 bases from V and 2 from J, leaving 9 bases between them. Germline V gives CDR1 SQVTM, CDR2 ANQGSEA. The CDR3 sequence is 12 residues long. Authors' methods: Reference gene primer amplification yielded estimated nucleated cell counts. This table comes from immunoSEQ multiplex PCR, and its TCRdb copy is limited to in-frame clones, with some not included. D and trimming come from the DNA, and the V and J calls and clone size come from that table. The sample has about 84,000 clones; under 85% are singletons. The clonotype was recovered from an elderly woman with acute or convalescent COVID-19. The J gene is TRBJ1-3, the V gene TRBV29-1; tentative D call: TRBD1 (5 bases). What was sequenced was peripheral blood. The CDR3 sequence is CSGRDPGNTIYF. In nucleotides, the CDR3 is TGCAGCGGGCGGGACCCTGGAAACACCATATATTTT.